These T cell receptor beta chains were read from a single sample in a study of cytomegalovirus exposure and HLA in healthy donors. Only in-frame clones appear in the TCRdb table, and some are missing; sequencing was by immunoSEQ multiplex PCR. This sample has some 100,000 clones, with 65% to 85% found just once. The sample taken for sequencing was PBMCs. Source of these receptors: a girl aged 2-10 years in good health and CMV-seropositive. CDR3s include the opening cysteine and the closing phenylalanine or tryptophan. Each record gives: clone size, D gene, V gene, J gene, CDR3 length, CDR3 protein, CDR3 DNA. The D gene is left open where the match is weak. Size values are once, few and many counts, or a class for expanded clones, and some rows have none.

>few|-|TRBV30|TRBJ2-1|12
CAWSAVAGEQFF
TGTGCCTGGAGTGCGGTTGCGGGAGAGCAGTTCTTC
>-|-|TRBV18|TRBJ1-4|15
CASSPDMTTNEKLFF
TGTGCCAGCTCACCTGACATGACGACTAATGAAAAACTGTTTTTT
>once|TRBD1|TRBV9|TRBJ2-7|15
CASSPRTGETYEQYF
TGTGCCAGCAGCCCCCGGACAGGGGAAACCTACGAGCAGTACTTC
>-|-|TRBV9|TRBJ1-4|13
CASSPGLLGELFF
TGTGCCAGCAGCCCGGGACTCCTCGGCGAACTGTTTTTT
>-|-|TRBV19|TRBJ2-7|13
CASSNLRDSEQYF
TGTGCCAGTAGCAACCTACGGGACTCCGAGCAGTACTTC
>few|TRBD1|TRBV5-1|TRBJ1-2|14
CASSWDSSNYGYTF
TGCGCCAGCAGCTGGGACAGTTCTAACTATGGCTACACCTTC
>-|TRBD1|TRBV19|TRBJ1-1|16
CASSDRGIAIGTEAFF
TGTGCCAGTAGCGACAGGGGGATAGCTATAGGCACTGAAGCTTTCTTT
>-|-|TRBV4-3|TRBJ2-1|14
CASSQERGWDEQFF
TGCGCCAGCAGCCAAGAAAGGGGGTGGGATGAGCAGTTCTTC
>few|TRBD2|TRBV28|TRBJ2-3|18
CASTPRPSGRGGIDTQYF
TGTGCCAGCACCCCCCGGCCTAGCGGGAGAGGGGGGATAGATACGCAGTATTTT
>-|-|TRBV6-5|TRBJ1-1|14
CASNWGQGNTEAFF
TGTGCCAGCAATTGGGGGCAGGGGAACACTGAAGCTTTCTTT
>-|-|TRBV6-1|TRBJ2-7|14
CASRLRGSPYEQYF
TGTGCCAGCAGGCTCAGGGGTTCCCCCTACGAGCAGTACTTC
>-|-|TRBV5-6|TRBJ2-7|15
CASRVGWSGTYEQYF
TGTGCCAGCAGGGTAGGATGGAGCGGCACCTACGAGCAGTACTTC
>-|TRBD1|TRBV4-1|TRBJ1-5|17
CASSLKTHRGKGQPQHF
TGCGCCAGCAGCCTAAAAACCCACAGGGGGAAAGGTCAGCCCCAGCATTTT
>once|-|TRBV5-1|TRBJ1-1|14
CASSTRGFKTEAFF
TGCGCCAGCAGCACCAGGGGCTTCAAGACTGAAGCTTTCTTT
>few|TRBD1|TRBV19|TRBJ1-1|16
CASSMQQGPVGTEAFF
TGTGCCAGTAGTATGCAACAGGGGCCCGTCGGGACTGAAGCTTTCTTT
>-|-|TRBV28|TRBJ1-1|12
CASSFEGTEAFF
TGTGCCAGCAGTTTCGAGGGCACTGAAGCTTTCTTT
>-|TRBD1|TRBV6-4|TRBJ1-1|15
CASSISSGGNTEAFF
TGTGCCAGCAGTATCTCTTCAGGGGGGAACACTGAAGCTTTCTTT
>-|-|TRBV27|TRBJ1-1|14
CASIRYSANTEAFF
TGTGCCAGCATCCGTTACAGTGCGAACACTGAAGCTTTCTTT
>-|-|TRBV5-1|TRBJ1-5|16
CASSPGQPYSNQPQHF
TGCGCCAGCAGCCCCGGACAGCCATATAGCAATCAGCCCCAGCATTTT
>-|-|TRBV4-1|TRBJ1-5|15
CASSQEGDSNQPQHF
TGCGCCAGCAGCCAAGAGGGAGATAGCAATCAGCCCCAGCATTTT
>-|TRBD1|TRBV29-1|TRBJ2-7|12
CSVSDRGREQYF
TGCAGCGTCTCCGACAGGGGGCGAGAGCAGTACTTC
>-|TRBD1|TRBV6-5|TRBJ2-5|15
CASSQDRPQWETQYF
TGTGCCAGCAGTCAGGACAGGCCCCAATGGGAGACCCAGTACTTC
>-|-|TRBV4-1|TRBJ1-5|19
CASSRLPRGVGGGNQPQHF
TGCGCCAGCAGCCGCCTCCCCCGCGGGGTAGGAGGGGGCAATCAGCCCCAGCATTTT
>-|-|TRBV7-9|TRBJ1-1|14
CASSLTQENTEAFF
TGTGCCAGCAGCTTAACTCAAGAAAACACTGAAGCTTTCTTT
>-|-|TRBV13|TRBJ2-2|12
CASSPGTGELFF
TGTGCCAGCAGCCCCGGGACCGGGGAGCTGTTTTTT
>many|TRBD1|TRBV7-6|TRBJ1-5|15
CASSIDRGIDQPQHF
TGTGCCAGCAGCATTGACAGGGGAATCGATCAGCCCCAGCATTTT
>few|TRBD1|TRBV7-9|TRBJ1-2|15
CASSYGTETNYGYTF
TGTGCCAGCAGCTACGGGACAGAAACTAACTATGGCTACACCTTC
>once|-|TRBV28|TRBJ1-5|14
CASTFRGSNQPQHF
TGTGCCAGCACTTTTAGGGGGAGCAATCAGCCCCAGCATTTT